These 2 T cell receptor beta chains originate from one sample sequenced in a study of T cell responses to AZD1222 COVID-19 vaccine. Generated by immunoSEQ multiplex PCR, the TCRdb table keeps only in-frame clones and is missing some. The sample contains 200,000 to 250,000 clones, just over 90% of which appear only once. Sequenced material: peripheral blood, taken on day 0 of MenACWY control vaccination. Every receptor here comes from an adult in good health.

The rearrangement uses TRBV18 and TRBJ1-5, with D perhaps TRBD1 (5 bases). Trimming took 2 bases from V and 1 from J, leaving 6 bases between them. Germline-derived CDR1 and CDR2 are KGHSH and LQKENI. The CDR3 covers 14 residues. The CDR3: CASSPSGSNQPQHF. In DNA, the CDR3 is TGTGCCAGCTCACCATCAGGGAGCAATCAGCCCCAGCATTTT.

V is TRBV3-1 (or the pseudogene TRBV3-2) and J is TRBJ1-1; 8 positions match TRBD1. V gave up 5 bases and J gave up 6 bases; unmatched junction bases: 8. Germline values: CDR1 LGHDT, CDR2 YNNKEL (reference sequence). CDR3 length: 14 amino acids. CDR3 region: CASSIRTGRAEAFF. The CDR3 region has the DNA TGTGCCAGCAGCATCCGGACAGGGCGGGCTGAAGCTTTCTTT.